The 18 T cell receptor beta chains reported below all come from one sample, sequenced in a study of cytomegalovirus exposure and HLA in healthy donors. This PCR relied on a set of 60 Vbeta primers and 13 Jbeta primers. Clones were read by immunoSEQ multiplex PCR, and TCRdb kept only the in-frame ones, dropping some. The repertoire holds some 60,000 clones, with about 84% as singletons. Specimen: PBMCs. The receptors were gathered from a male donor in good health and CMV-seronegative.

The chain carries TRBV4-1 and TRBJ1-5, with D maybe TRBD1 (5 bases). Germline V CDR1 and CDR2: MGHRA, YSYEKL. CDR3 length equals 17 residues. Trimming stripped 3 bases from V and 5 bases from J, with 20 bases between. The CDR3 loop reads CASSQSPGKGVDQPQHF. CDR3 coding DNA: TGCGCCAGCAGCCAGAGTCCAGGGAAAGGGGTGGATCAGCCCCAGCATTTT.

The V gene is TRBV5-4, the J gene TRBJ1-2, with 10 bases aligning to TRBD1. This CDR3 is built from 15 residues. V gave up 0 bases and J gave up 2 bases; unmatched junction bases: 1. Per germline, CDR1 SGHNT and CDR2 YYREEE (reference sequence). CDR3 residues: CASSLATGGNYGYTF. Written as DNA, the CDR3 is TGTGCCAGCAGCTTGGCGACAGGGGGCAACTATGGCTACACCTTC.

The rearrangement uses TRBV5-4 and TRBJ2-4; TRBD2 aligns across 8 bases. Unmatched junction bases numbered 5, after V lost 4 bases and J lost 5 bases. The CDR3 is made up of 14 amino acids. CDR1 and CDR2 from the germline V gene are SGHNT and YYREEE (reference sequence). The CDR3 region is CASSNPGLENIQYF. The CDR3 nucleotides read TGTGCCAGCAGCAACCCGGGACTAGAAAACATTCAGTACTTC.

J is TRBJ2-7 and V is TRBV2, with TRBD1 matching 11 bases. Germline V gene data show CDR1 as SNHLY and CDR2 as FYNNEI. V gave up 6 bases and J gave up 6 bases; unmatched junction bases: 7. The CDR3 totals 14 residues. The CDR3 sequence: CASSRDRGGLEQYF. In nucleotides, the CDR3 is TGTGCCAGCAGCAGGGACAGGGGGGGTCTCGAGCAGTACTTC.

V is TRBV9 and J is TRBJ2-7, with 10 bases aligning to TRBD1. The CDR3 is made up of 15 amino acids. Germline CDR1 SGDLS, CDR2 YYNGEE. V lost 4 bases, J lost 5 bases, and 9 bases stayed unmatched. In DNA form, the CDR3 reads TGTGCCAGCAGCCCCCGTGGGGACAGGGGTCACGAGCAGTACTTC. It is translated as CASSPRGDRGHEQYF.

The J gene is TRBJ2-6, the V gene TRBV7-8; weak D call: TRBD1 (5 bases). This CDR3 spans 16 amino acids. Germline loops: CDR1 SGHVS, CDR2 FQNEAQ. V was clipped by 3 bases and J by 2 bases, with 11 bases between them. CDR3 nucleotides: TGTGCCAGCAGCTTCCCAGGGCGCCCTGGGGCCAACGTCCTGACTTTC. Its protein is CASSFPGRPGANVLTF.

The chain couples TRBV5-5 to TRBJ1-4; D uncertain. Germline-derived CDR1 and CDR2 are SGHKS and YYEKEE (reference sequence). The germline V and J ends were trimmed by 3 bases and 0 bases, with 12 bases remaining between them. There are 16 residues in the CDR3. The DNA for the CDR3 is TGTGCCAGCAGCTCCGGTGTTGGTGCAACTAATGAAAAACTGTTTTTT. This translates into CASSSGVGATNEKLFF.

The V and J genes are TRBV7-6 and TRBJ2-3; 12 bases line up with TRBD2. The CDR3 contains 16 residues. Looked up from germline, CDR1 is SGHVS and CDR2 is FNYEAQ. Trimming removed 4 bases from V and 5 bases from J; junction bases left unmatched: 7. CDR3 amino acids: CASSYLAGGPGDTQYF. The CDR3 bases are TGTGCCAGCAGCTATCTAGCGGGGGGGCCTGGAGATACGCAGTATTTT.

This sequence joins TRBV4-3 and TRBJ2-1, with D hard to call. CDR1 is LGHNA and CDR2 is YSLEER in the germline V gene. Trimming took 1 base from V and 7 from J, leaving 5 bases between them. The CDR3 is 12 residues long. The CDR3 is CASSQGPNEQFF. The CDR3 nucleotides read TGCGCCAGCAGCCAAGGTCCTAATGAGCAGTTCTTC.

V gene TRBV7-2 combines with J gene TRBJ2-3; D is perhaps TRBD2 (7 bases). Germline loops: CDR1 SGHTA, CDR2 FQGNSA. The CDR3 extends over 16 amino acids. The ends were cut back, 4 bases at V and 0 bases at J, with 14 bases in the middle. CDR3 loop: CASSSGAGASTDTQYF. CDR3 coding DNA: TGTGCCAGCAGCTCTGGGGCGGGGGCTAGCACAGATACGCAGTATTTT. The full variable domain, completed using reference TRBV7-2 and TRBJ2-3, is GAGVSQSPSNKVTEKGKDVELRCDPISGHTALYWYRQSLGQGLEFLIYFQGNSAPDKSGLPSDRFSAERTGGSVSTLTIQRTQQEDSAVYLCASSSGAGASTDTQYFGPGTRLTVL.

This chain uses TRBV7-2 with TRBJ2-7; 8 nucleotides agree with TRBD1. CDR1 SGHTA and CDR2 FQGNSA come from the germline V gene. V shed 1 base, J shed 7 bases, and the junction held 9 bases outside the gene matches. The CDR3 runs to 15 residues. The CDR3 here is CASSLEGRGLWEQYF. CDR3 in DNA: TGTGCCAGCAGCTTAGAGGGCAGGGGGCTATGGGAGCAGTACTTC.

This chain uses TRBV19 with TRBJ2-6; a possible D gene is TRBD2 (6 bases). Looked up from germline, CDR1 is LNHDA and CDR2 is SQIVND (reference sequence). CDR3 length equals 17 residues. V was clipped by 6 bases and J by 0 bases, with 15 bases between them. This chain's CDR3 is CASSLGRGSSGANVLTF. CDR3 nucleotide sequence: TGTGCCAGTAGCCTGGGACGGGGGAGCTCTGGGGCCAACGTCCTGACTTTC.

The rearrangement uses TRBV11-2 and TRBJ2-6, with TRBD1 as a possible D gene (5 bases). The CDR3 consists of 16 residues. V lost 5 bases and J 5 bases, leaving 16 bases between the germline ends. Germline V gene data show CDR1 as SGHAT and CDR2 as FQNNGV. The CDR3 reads CASSRGHVERANVLTF. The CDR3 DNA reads TGTGCCAGCAGCCGAGGACACGTCGAGAGGGCCAACGTCCTGACTTTC.

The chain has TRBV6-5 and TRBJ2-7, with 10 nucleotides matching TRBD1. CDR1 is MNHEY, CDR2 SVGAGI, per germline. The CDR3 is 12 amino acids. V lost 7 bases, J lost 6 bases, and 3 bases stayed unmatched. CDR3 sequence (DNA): TGTGCCAGCACCCGGACAGGGGGCGAGCAGTACTTC. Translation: CASTRTGGEQYF.

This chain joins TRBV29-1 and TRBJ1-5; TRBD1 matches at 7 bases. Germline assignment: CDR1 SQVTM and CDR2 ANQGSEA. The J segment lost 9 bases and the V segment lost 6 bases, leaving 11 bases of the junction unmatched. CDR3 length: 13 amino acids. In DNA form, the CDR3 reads TGCAGCGTCGGGGACAGCGGCCAGGGGCCCCAGCATTTT. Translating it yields CSVGDSGQGPQHF.

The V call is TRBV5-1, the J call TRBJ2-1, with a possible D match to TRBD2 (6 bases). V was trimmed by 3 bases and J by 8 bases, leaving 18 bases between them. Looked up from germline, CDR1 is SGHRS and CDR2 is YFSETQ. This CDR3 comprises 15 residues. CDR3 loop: CASSWRRAHTDEQFF. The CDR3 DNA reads TGCGCCAGCAGCTGGCGGAGGGCACACACAGATGAGCAGTTCTTC.

The CDR3 region is CAWSVGQGFYGYTF. The CDR3 DNA reads as TGTGCCTGGAGTGTGGGACAGGGATTCTATGGCTACACCTTC. The chain carries TRBV30 and TRBJ1-2; 9 nucleotides match TRBD1. The CDR3 is made up of 14 amino acids. The V and J ends lost 0 bases and 4 bases, in that order; junction bases with no gene match: 3. The germline V gene has CDR1 GTSNPN and CDR2 SVGIG (reference sequence).

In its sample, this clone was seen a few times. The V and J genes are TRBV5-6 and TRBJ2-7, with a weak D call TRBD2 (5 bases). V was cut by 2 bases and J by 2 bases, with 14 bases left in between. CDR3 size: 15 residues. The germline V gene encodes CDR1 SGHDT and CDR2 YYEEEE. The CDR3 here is CASSFPSRGAYEQYF. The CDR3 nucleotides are TGTGCCAGCAGCTTTCCCTCTCGGGGAGCCTACGAGCAGTACTTC.